This TCR beta chain comes out of a study of control samples from healthy donors and cancer patients. V lost 1 base and J lost 2, with 8 bases in between. This CDR3 is built from 14 residues. Germline CDR1 SNHLY, CDR2 FYNNEI. TCRdb keeps only in-frame clones here, not all; method: immunoSEQ multiplex PCR. This table has some 120,000 clones, 90% appearing once. Sequencing used blood. This chain joins TRBV2 and TRBJ1-1; D unresolved. The receptor was derived from a man between 18 and 29 years old in good health. CDR3 region: CASSEGGVNTEAFF. The DNA of the CDR3 is TGTGCCAGCAGTGAAGGGGGAGTTAACACTGAAGCTTTCTTT.